This T cell receptor beta chain comes out of a study of cytomegalovirus exposure and HLA in healthy donors. Study summary: According to later analysis, the same platform produced the approximately 120 validation and about 700 first-cohort repertoires. Study results and limitations: In vitro data verified a few CMV-associated chains as specific for CMV antigens. Clusters of TCRs from the first cohort tended to co-occur in the roughly 120 validation repertoires (as a later analysis found). Cytomegalovirus-associated TCR beta chains were listed, numbering more than 150.

Worth noting for this clone: What it binds is unknown.

The ends were cut back, 5 bases at V and 1 base at J, with 17 bases in the middle. Germline CDR1 and CDR2: SGHTA and FQGTGA. The CDR3 runs 16 residues. Sequenced by immunoSEQ multiplex PCR; TCRdb stores in-frame clones only, minus some. This table has tens of thousands of clones, under 95% appearing once. This receptor was identified in a woman aged 25 to 39 in good health and CMV-seronegative. V is TRBV7-3 and J is TRBJ1-1, with D maybe TRBD1 (6 bases). Sequencing used PBMCs. In DNA, the CDR3 is TGTGCCAGCAGCCCACAGGACAGAACCAAGAACACTGAAGCTTTCTTT. It codes for CASSPQDRTKNTEAFF.